This TCR beta chain was observed in a study of cytomegalovirus exposure and HLA in healthy donors. Study conclusions and caveats: As immune exposure information, only CMV serostatus was available. Rare sequences made up most TCRs, while some public TCRs were found in many donors. CMV antigen specificity was confirmed in vitro for a few CMV-associated chains. Both high specificity and high sensitivity reportedly marked the classifier's diagnosis of cytomegalovirus status.

In the PCR, 60 Vbeta and 13 Jbeta primers were used. Sequencing was performed with immunoSEQ multiplex PCR; in TCRdb, only in-frame clones are kept and a portion is missing. The sample holds about 170,000 clones, less than 80% seen once. Regarding this clone: Antigen specificity is unknown.

CDR3 length: 15 amino acids. From germline, CDR1 is SGHRS and CDR2 YFSETQ. The trim removed 0 bases at V and 6 bases at J, leaving 6 bases unmatched. This sequence originates from a man in his forties in good health and CMV-seronegative. The sequencing input was PBMCs. The chain employs TRBV5-1 and TRBJ2-3; 8 positions agree with TRBD2. The CDR3 nucleotides are TGCGCCAGCAGCTTGGGGGAGGGACTAGTGGATACGCAGTATTTT. The encoded protein is CASSLGEGLVDTQYF.